The present T cell receptor beta chain was sequenced within a study of T cells in localized non-small cell lung cancer. Study-wide results and caveats: Higher adjacent-lung clonality was associated with shorter survival.

To note about this clone: Its matching antigen is unknown.

Germline lookup yields CDR1 MNHNS and CDR2 SASEGT. CDR3 length: 16 amino acids. Trimming cost V 2 bases and J 9 bases; bases outside gene matches: 16. Sequencing used immunoSEQ multiplex PCR; TCRdb keeps in-frame clones, though not all of them. The profile shows under 150,000 clones, roughly nine tenths of them singletons. The TCR comes from a female donor older than 55 with stage I lung adenocarcinoma. This chain uses TRBV6-1 with TRBJ2-7; 7 nucleotides agree with TRBD2. The starting material was peripheral blood, obtained before any cancer treatment. The CDR3 DNA follows: TGTGCCAGCAGTGAACCTCGGGCGGGAGTTAGGGTCATGCAGTACTTC. The encoded protein is CASSEPRAGVRVMQYF.